These T cell receptor beta chains were read from a single sample in a study of early T cells in non-severe SARS-CoV-2 infection. TCRdb independently ran MiXCR on the 5' RACE reads; one entry per CDR3 protein. The table lists tens of thousands of distinct CDR3 sequences, 7% to 10% of them singletons. The sequenced material came from whole blood. The receptor source for this set is an adult who was a healthcare worker with PCR-confirmed SARS-CoV-2 infection or an uninfected control (not recorded which). The conserved cysteine and the conserved F or W are not part of the CDR3 here. Each record gives: V gene, CDR3 protein.

V gene: TRBV12-3/TRBV12-4; CDR3 protein: ASSLPGSPTEAF
V gene: TRBV6-6; CDR3 protein: ASSYSRTSGYEQY
V gene: TRBV3-1; CDR3 protein: ASSHPRGLYNEQF
V gene: TRBV11-2; CDR3 protein: ASSLMGMGNSPLH
V gene: TRBV11-2; CDR3 protein: ASSPRTSRNTGELF
V gene: TRBV5-1; CDR3 protein: ASSFMEGTDTQY
V gene: TRBV9; CDR3 protein: ASSEQGGTEAF
V gene: TRBV3-1; CDR3 protein: ASSPGQGHEQY
V gene: TRBV7-9; CDR3 protein: ASSLNRETQY
V gene: TRBV29-1; CDR3 protein: SVDHPILNTEAF
V gene: TRBV7-9; CDR3 protein: ASSTRTEDQPQH
V gene: TRBV20-1; CDR3 protein: SAFTPGSTNEKLF
V gene: TRBV3-1; CDR3 protein: ASGPGVDEQY
V gene: TRBV10-2; CDR3 protein: ASSVSPGGADTQY
V gene: TRBV12-3/TRBV12-4; CDR3 protein: ASSLGLAGDVEQF
V gene: TRBV4-1; CDR3 protein: ASSQSDRGSETQY
V gene: TRBV6-2/TRBV6-3; CDR3 protein: ASRDGHYQPQH
V gene: TRBV5-1; CDR3 protein: ASSLSVDLNEQF
V gene: TRBV12-3/TRBV12-4; CDR3 protein: ASSLFGGGDNEQF
V gene: TRBV25-1; CDR3 protein: ASSEKGSYGYT
V gene: TRBV20-1; CDR3 protein: SVADGRRPEQY
V gene: TRBV7-9; CDR3 protein: ASSATTGTYGEQY